This record looks at one T cell receptor (beta chain) sequence and its context. The table came from immunoSEQ multiplex PCR; TCRdb's copy has only in-frame clones and leaves some out. In the table there are roughly 52,000 clones, about 90% of which are singletons. The sample is drawn from a study of blood T cell repertoires in COVID-19. The CDR3 length is 16 residues. With 5 bases removed from V and 1 base from J, the gap between germline ends came to 14 bases. Germline lookup yields CDR1 SGHAT and CDR2 FQNNGV. This sequence joins TRBV11-2 and TRBJ2-2; D is ambiguous. Sequences were obtained from peripheral blood. The sequence was collected from a man aged 55 to 70 with active COVID-19. The CDR3 DNA reads as TGTGCCAGCAGCCTACTCAGGTCTTGGAACACCGGGGAGCTGTTTTTT. Its translation is CASSLLRSWNTGELFF. Drawing the rest from reference TRBV11-2 and TRBJ2-2, the complete variable domain is EAGVAQSPRYKIIEKRQSVAFWCNPISGHATLYWYQQILGQGPKLLIQFQNNGVVDDSQLPKDRFSAERLKGVDSTLKIQPAKLEDSAVYLCASSLLRSWNTGELFFGEGSRLTVL.